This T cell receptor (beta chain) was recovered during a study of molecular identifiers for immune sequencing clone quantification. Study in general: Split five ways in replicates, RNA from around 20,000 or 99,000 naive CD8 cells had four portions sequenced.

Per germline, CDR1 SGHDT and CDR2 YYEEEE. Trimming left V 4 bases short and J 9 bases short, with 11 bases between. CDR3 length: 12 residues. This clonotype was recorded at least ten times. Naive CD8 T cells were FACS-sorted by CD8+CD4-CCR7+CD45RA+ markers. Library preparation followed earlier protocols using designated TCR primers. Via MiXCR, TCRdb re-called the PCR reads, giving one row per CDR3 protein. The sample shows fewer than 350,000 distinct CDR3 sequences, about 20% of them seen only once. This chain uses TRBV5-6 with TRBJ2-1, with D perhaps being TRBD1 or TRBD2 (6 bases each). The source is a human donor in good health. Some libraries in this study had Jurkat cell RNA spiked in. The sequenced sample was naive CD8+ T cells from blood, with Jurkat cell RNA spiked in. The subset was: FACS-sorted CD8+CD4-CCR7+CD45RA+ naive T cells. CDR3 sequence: CASSPGAREQFF. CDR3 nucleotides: TGTGCCAGCAGCCCGGGGGCGCGTGAGCAGTTCTTC.